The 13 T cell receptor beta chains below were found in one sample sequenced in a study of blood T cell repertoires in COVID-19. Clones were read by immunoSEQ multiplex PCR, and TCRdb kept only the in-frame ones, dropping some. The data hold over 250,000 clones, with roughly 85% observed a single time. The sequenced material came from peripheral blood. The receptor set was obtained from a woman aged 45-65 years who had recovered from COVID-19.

The CDR3 coding sequence is TGTGCCAGCAGGACCCGACCGGGACAGGGTAGCGAGCAGTACTTC. Encoded protein: CASRTRPGQGSEQYF. The chain recombines TRBV28 with TRBJ2-7; TRBD1 agrees at 9 bases. V lost 6 bases, J lost 6 bases, and 12 bases stayed unmatched. Germline V CDR1 and CDR2: MDHEN, SYDVKM. This CDR3 spans 15 amino acids.

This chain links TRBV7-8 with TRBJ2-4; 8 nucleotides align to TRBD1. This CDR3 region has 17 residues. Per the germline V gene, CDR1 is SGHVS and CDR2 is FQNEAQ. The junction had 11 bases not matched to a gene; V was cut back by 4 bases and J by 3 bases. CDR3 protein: CASSSRGQGIGKNIQYF. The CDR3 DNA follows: TGTGCCAGCAGCTCGAGAGGACAGGGTATTGGCAAAAACATTCAGTACTTC.

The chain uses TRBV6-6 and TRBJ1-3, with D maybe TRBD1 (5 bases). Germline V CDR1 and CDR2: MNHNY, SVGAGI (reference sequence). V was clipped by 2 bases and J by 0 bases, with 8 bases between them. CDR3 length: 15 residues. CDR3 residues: CASSYLQGSGNTIYF. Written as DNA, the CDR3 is TGTGCCAGCAGTTACCTCCAGGGCTCTGGAAACACCATATATTTT.

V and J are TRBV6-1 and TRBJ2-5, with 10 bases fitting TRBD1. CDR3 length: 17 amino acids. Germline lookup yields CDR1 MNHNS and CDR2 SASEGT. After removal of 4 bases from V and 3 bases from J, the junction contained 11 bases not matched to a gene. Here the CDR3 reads CASSGGGQGSGKETQYF. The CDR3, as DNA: TGTGCCAGCAGTGGCGGGGGACAGGGGTCAGGAAAAGAGACCCAGTACTTC.

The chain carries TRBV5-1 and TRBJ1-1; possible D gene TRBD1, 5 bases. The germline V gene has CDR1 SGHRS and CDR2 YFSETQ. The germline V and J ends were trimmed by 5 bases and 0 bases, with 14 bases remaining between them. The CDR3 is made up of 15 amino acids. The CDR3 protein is CASSVDSFMNTEAFF. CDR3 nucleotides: TGCGCCAGCAGTGTCGACAGCTTCATGAACACTGAAGCTTTCTTT.

The CDR3 is CASSLSWQGGYEQYF. DNA for the CDR3: TGTGCCAGCAGTTTATCGTGGCAGGGCGGCTACGAGCAGTACTTC. This chain uses TRBV27 with TRBJ2-7; perhaps TRBD1 as D (5 bases). This CDR3 comprises 15 residues. The ends were cut back, 0 bases at V and 3 bases at J, with 12 bases in the middle. The germline V gene has CDR1 MNHEY and CDR2 SMNVEV (reference sequence).

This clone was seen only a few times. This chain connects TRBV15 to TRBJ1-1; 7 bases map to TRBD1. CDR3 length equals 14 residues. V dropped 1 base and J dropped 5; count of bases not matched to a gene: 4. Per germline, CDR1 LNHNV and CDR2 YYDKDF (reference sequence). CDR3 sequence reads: CATSRVTGATEAFF. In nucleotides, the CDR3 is TGTGCCACCAGCAGAGTAACAGGGGCAACTGAAGCTTTCTTT.

CDR3 nucleotides: TGTGCCACCGAGGGGGAGGGGAACTATGGCTACACCTTC. Protein product: CATEGEGNYGYTF. The rearrangement uses TRBV24-1 and TRBJ1-2; TRBD1 is a possible D gene (6 bases). This CDR3 contains 13 residues. The V gene's germline CDR1 is KGHDR and CDR2 SFDVKD. Between the trimmed V and J ends, which lost 9 bases and 2 bases, there was a span of 12 bases.

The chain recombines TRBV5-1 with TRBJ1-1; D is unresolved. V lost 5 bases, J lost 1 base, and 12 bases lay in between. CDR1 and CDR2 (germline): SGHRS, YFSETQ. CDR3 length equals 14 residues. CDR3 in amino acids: CASREGRRNTEAFF. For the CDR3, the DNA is TGCGCCAGCAGGGAGGGCCGGAGGAACACTGAAGCTTTCTTT.

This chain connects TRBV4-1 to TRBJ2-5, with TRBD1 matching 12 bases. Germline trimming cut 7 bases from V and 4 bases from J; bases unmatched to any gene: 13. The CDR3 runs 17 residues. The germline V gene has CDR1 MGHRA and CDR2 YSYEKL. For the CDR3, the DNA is TGCGCCAGCAACCCAAGAATGGGGACAGGGGGCTTAGAGACCCAGTACTTC. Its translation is CASNPRMGTGGLETQYF.

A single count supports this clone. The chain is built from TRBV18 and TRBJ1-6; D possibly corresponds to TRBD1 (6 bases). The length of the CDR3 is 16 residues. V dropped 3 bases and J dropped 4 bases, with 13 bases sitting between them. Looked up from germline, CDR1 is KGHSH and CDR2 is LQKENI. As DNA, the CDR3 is TGTGCCAGCTCACCCAATGGGGGCGGATATAATTCACCCCTCCACTTT. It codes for CASSPNGGGYNSPLHF.

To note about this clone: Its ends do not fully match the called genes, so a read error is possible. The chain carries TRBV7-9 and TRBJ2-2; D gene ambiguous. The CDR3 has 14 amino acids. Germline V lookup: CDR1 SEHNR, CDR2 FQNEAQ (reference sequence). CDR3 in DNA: TGTGCCAGCAGCCCACCACAGAACACCAGGGAGCTGTTTTTT. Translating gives CASSPPQNTRELFF.

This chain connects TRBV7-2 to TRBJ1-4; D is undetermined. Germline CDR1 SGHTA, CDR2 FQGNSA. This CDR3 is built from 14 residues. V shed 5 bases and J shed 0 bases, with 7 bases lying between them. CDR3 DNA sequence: TGTGCCAGCAGCCGGAGGCCAACTAATGAAAAACTGTTTTTT. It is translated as CASSRRPTNEKLFF.